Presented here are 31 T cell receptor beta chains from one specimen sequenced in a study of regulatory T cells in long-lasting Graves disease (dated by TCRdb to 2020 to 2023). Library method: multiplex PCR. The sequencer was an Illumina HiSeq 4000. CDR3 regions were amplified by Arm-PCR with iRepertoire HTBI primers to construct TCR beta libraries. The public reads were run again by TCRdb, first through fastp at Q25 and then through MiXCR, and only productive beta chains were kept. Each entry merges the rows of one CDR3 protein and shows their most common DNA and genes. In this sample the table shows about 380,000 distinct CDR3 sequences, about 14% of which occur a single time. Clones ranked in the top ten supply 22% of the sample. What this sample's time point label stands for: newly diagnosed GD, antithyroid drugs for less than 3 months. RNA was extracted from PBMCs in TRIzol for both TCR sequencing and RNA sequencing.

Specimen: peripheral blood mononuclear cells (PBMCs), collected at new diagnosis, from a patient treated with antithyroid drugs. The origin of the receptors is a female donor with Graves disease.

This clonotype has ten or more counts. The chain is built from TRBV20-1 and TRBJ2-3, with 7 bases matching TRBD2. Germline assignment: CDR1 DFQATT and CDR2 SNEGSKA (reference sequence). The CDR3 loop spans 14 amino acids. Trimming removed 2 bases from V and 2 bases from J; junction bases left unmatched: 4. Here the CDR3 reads CSARTGLVTDTQYF. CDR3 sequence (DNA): TGCAGTGCTAGAACCGGACTAGTCACAGATACGCAGTATTTT.

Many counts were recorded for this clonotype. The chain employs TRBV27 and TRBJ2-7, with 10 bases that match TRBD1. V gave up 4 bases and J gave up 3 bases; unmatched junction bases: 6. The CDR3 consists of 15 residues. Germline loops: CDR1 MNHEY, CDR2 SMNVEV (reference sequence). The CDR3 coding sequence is TGTGCCAGCAGTTCCCCGGGACAGGGGTACTACGAGCAGTACTTC. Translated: CASSSPGQGYYEQYF.

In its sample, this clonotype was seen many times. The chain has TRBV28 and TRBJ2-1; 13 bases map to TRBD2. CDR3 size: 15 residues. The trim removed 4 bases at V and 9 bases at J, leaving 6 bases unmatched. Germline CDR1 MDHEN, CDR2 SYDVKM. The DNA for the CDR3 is TGTGCCAGCAGTTCACTAGCGGGAGGGCTAGGTGAGCAGTTCTTC. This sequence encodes CASSSLAGGLGEQFF.

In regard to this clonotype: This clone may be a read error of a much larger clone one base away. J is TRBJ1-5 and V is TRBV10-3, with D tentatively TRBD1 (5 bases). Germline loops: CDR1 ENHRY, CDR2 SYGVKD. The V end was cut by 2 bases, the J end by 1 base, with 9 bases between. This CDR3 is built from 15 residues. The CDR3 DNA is TGTGCCATCAGTGAGGGGGACGGAAGCAATCAGCCCCAGCATTTT. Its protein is CAISEGDGSNQPQHF.

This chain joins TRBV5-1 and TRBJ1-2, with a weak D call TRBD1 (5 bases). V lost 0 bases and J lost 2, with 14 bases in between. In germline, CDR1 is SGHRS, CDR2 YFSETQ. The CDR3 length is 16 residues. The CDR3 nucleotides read TGCGCCAGCAGCTTGGATGGCGGGCAGGGCAACTATGGCTACACCTTC. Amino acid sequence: CASSLDGGQGNYGYTF.

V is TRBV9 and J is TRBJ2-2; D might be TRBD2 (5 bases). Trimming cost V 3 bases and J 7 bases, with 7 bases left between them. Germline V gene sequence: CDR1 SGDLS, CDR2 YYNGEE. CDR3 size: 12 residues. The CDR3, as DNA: TGTGCCAGCAGCGAAGACTACGGGGAGCTGTTTTTT. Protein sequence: CASSEDYGELFF.

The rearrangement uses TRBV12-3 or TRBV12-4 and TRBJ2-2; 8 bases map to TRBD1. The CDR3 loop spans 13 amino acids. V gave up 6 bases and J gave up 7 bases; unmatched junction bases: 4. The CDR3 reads CASRQGVDGELFF. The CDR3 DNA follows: TGTGCCAGCAGACAGGGGGTGGACGGGGAGCTGTTTTTT.

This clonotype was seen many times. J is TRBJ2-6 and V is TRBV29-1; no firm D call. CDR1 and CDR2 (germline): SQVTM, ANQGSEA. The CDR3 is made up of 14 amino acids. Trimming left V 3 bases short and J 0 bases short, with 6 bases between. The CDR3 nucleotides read TGCAGCGTTGAGGTATTCTCTGGGGCCAACGTCCTGACTTTC. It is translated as CSVEVFSGANVLTF.

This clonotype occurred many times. The CDR3 DNA follows: TGTGCCAGCAGCCAAGCTCTGGGGTCTTATGGCTACACCTTC. This translates into CASSQALGSYGYTF. The J gene is TRBJ1-2, the V gene TRBV16; D gene unclear. Germline CDR1 is KGHSY and CDR2 is FQNENV. The CDR3 covers 14 residues. Trimming pared 2 bases from V and 5 bases from J, leaving 12 bases between.

The CDR3 nucleotides read TGTGCCTGGAGTGTACGAGGGGTTGGGGCCAACGTCCTGACTTTC. Residues: CAWSVRGVGANVLTF. The rearrangement uses TRBV30 and TRBJ2-6; either TRBD1 or TRBD2 may supply D (5 bases each). CDR3 length: 15 residues. Germline loops: CDR1 GTSNPN, CDR2 SVGIG (reference sequence). Between the trimmed V and J ends, which lost 0 bases and 3 bases, there was a span of 9 bases. Filled out from reference TRBV30 and TRBJ2-6, the complete variable domain reads SQTIHQWPATLVQPVGSPLSLECTVEGTSNPNLYWYRQAAGRGLQLLFYSVGIGQISSEVPQNLSASRPQDRQFILSSKKLLLSDSGFYLCAWSVRGVGANVLTFGAGSRLTVL.

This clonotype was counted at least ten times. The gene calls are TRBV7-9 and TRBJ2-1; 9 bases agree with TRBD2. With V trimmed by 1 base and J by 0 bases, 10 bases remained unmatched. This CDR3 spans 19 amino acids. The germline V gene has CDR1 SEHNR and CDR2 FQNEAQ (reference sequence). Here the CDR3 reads CASSLDVASGVSSYNEQFF. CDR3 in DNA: TGTGCCAGCAGCTTAGATGTCGCTAGCGGGGTTAGCTCCTACAATGAGCAGTTCTTC.

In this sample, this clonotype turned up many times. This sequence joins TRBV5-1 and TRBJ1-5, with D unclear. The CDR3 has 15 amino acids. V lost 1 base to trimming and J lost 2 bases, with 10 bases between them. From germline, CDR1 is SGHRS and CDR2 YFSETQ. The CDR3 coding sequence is TGCGCCAGCAGCTTGTCGGCAGACGGCAATCAGCCCCAGCATTTT. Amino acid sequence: CASSLSADGNQPQHF.

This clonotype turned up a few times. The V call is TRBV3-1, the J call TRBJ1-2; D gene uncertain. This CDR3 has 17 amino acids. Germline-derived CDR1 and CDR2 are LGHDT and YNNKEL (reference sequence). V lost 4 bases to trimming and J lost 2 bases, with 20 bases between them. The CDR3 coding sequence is TGTGCCAGCAGCCCAGACCTCAACACATATCTGAACTATGGCTACACCTTC. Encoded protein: CASSPDLNTYLNYGYTF.

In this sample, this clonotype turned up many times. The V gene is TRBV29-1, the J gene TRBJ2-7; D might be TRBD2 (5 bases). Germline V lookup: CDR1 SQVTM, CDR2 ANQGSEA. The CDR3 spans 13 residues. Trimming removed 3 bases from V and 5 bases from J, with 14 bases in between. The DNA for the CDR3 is TGCAGCGTTGACGCAGGAGGAGGCCACGAGCAGTACTTC. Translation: CSVDAGGGHEQYF.

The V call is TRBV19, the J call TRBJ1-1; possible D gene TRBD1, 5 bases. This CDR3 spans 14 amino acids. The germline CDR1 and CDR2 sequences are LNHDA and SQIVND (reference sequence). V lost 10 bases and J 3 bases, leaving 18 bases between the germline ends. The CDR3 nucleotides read TGTGCCACCCGCGTCGGGGGAGGGTACACTGAAGCTTTCTTT. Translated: CATRVGGGYTEAFF.

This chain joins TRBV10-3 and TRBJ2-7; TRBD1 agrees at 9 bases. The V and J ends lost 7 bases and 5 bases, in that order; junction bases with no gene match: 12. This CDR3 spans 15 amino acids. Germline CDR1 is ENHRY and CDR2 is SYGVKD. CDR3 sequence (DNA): TGTGCCATCATGCCCGGGACAGGGACGAGGGACGAGCAGTACTTC. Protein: CAIMPGTGTRDEQYF.

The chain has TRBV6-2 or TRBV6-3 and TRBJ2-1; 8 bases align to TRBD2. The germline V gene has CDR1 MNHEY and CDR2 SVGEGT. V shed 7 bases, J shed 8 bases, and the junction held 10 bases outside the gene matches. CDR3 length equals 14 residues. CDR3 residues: CASKKSGSSDEQFF. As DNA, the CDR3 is TGTGCCAGCAAAAAAAGCGGGAGTTCAGATGAGCAGTTCTTC.

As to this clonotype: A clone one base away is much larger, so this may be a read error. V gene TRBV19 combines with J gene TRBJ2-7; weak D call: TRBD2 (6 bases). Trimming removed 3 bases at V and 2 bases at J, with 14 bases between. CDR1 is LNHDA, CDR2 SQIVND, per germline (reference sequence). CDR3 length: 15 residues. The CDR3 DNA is TGTGCCAGTAGTATCCTCGGGACGGGGGCCTACGAGCAGTACTTC. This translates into CASSILGTGAYEQYF.

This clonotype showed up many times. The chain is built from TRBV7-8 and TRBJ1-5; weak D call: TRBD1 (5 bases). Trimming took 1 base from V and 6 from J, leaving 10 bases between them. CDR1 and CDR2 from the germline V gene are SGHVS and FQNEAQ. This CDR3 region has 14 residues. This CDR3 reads CASSLGRAIQPQHF. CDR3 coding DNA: TGTGCCAGCAGCTTAGGCAGGGCTATTCAGCCCCAGCATTTT.

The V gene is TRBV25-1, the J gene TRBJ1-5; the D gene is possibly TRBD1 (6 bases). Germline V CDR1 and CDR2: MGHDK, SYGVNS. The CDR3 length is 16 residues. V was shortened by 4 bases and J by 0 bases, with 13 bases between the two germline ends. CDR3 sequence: CASSAGAQLSNQPQHF. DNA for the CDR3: TGTGCCAGCAGTGCAGGGGCTCAGCTTAGCAATCAGCCCCAGCATTTT.

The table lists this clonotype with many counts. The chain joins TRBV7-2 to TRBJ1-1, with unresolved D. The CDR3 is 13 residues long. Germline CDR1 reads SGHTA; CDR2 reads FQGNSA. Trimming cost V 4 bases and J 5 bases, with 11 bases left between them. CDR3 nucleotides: TGTGCCAGCAGCTGGCGGGTAGGGACTGAAGCTTTCTTT. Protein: CASSWRVGTEAFF.

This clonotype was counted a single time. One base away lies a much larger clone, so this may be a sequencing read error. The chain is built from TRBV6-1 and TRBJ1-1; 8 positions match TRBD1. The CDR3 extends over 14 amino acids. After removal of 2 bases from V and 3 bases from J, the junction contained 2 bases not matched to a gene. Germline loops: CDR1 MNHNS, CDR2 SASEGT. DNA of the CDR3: TGTGCCAGCAGTGAACGACAGGGGTACACTGAAGCTTTCTTT. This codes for CASSERQGYTEAFF.

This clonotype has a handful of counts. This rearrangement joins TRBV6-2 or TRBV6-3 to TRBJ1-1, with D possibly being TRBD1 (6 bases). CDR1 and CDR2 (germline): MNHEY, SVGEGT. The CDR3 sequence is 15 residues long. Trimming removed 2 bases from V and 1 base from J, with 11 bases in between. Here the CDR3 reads CASSYRTQGNTEAFF. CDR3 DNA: TGTGCCAGCAGTTACCGGACACAGGGGAACACTGAAGCTTTCTTT.

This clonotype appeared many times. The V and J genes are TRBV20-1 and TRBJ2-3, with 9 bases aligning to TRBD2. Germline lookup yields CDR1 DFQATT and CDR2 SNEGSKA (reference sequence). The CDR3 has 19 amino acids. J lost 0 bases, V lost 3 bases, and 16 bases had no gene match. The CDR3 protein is CSASLGSGGSLSSTDTQYF. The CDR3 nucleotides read TGCAGTGCTAGTCTGGGTAGCGGGGGATCTTTGTCTAGCACAGATACGCAGTATTTT.

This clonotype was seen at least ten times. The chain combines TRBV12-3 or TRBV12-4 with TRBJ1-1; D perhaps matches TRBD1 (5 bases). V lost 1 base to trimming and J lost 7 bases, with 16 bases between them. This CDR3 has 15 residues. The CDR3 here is CASSLVQGMEGEAFF. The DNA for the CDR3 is TGTGCCAGCAGTTTAGTCCAGGGAATGGAGGGTGAAGCTTTCTTT.

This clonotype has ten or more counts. CDR3 nucleotides: TGCAGTGCTCAGGCCGGGGACTTTGGAAACACCATATATTTT. Amino acid sequence: CSAQAGDFGNTIYF. The chain recombines TRBV20-1 with TRBJ1-3, with D perhaps TRBD1 (5 bases). Germline loops: CDR1 DFQATT, CDR2 SNEGSKA (reference sequence). The V end was cut by 5 bases, the J end by 3 bases, with 14 bases between. This CDR3 region has 14 residues.

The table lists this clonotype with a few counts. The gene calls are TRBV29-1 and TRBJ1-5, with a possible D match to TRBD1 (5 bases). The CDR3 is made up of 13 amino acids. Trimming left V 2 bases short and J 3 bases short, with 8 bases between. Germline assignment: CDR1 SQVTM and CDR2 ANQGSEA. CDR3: CSVEQGFNQPQHF. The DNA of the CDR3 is TGCAGCGTTGAACAGGGATTCAATCAGCCCCAGCATTTT. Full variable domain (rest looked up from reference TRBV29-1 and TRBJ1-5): SAVISQKPSRDICQRGTSLTIQCQVDSQVTMMFWYRQQPGQSLTLIATANQGSEATYESGFVIDKFPISRPNLTFSTLTVSNMSPEDSSIYLCSVEQGFNQPQHFGDGTRLSIL.

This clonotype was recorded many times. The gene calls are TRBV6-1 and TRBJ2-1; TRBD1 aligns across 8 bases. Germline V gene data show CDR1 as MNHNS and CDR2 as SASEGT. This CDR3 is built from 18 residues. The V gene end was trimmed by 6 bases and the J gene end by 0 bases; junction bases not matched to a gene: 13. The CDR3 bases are TGTGCCAGCAGCCACGGACAGGGTGTTTCAGGCTCCTACAATGAGCAGTTCTTC. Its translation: CASSHGQGVSGSYNEQFF.

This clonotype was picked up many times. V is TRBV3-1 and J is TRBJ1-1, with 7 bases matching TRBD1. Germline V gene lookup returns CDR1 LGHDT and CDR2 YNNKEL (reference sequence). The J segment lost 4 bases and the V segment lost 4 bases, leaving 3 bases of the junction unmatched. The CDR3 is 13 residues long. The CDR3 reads CASSPTGSTEAFF. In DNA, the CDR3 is TGTGCCAGCAGCCCGACAGGGTCCACTGAAGCTTTCTTT.

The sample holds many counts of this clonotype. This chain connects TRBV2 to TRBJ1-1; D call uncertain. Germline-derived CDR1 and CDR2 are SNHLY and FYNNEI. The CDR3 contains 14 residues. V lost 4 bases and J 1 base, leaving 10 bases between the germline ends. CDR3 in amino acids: CASSGVISNTEAFF. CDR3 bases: TGTGCCAGCAGTGGTGTCATCTCGAACACTGAAGCTTTCTTT. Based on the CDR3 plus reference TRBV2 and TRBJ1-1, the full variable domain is EPEVTQTPSHQVTQMGQEVILRCVPISNHLYFYWYRQILGQKVEFLVSFYNNEISEKSEIFDDQFSVERPDGSNFTLKIRSTKLEDSAMYFCASSGVISNTEAFFGQGTRLTVV.

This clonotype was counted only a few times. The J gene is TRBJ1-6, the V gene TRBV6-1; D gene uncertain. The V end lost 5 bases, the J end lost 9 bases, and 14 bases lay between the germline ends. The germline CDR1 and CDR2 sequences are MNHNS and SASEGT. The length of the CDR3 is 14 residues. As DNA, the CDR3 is TGTGCCAGCAGTCCGGGCCGGATTCGTTCACCCCTCCACTTT. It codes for CASSPGRIRSPLHF.